This T cell receptor (beta chain) was captured in a study of post-analysis software for immune sequencing data. Each TCR beta cDNA library carried unique molecular identifiers. T cells numbering about 0.85 to 10 million yielded 450,000 to 600,000 cDNA molecules. Each CDR3 protein is one row after TCRdb ran MiXCR on the PCR reads. The sample shows hundreds of thousands of distinct CDR3 sequences, 30% to 45% of them seen only once. V dropped 1 base and J dropped 6; count of bases not matched to a gene: 12. The CDR3 sequence is 16 residues long. Germline V lookup: CDR1 DFQATT, CDR2 SNEGSKA (reference sequence). This clonotype has just a few counts. What it binds is not known. Study outcomes and limitations: Under the F measure, samples that were prepared in one batch clustered strongly together. When compared against controls, multiple sclerosis patients showed significantly lower normalized Chao1 diversity. Roughly 5 TRBV segments (TRBV5-6, TRBV5-1 and TRBV20-1 among them) occurred more frequently in patients than in controls.

The source material was blood. The chain joins TRBV20-1 to TRBJ2-3; 8 positions match TRBD2. The sequence was collected from a girl under 18 with multiple sclerosis. For the CDR3, the DNA is TGCAGTGCTAGAGGGGAACACGGGGGGGATGGTGATACGCAGTATTTT. It encodes CSARGEHGGDGDTQYF.